The clone carrying this TCR beta chain has at least ten counts. Trimming removed 6 bases at V and 6 bases at J, with 17 bases between. The CDR3 is 13 amino acids. The germline V gene has CDR1 DFQATT and CDR2 SNEGSKA (reference sequence). TCRdb fed the RT-PCR reads into MiXCR, producing one record per CDR3 protein. The table shows 550,000 to 750,000 distinct CDR3 sequences, with 14% occurring only once. This receptor was obtained from a female donor in good health, serving as a healthy control. J is TRBJ1-2 and V is TRBV20-1; D gene uncertain. Sequenced sample: memory CD4+ T cells from blood. As DNA, the CDR3 is TGCAGTGCAAAAGCCCGGGGTAGCGATGGCTACACCTTC. Protein sequence: CSAKARGSDGYTF.